This passage covers 18 T cell receptor beta chains from one sample sequenced in a study of T cell changes during pregnancy in multiple sclerosis. TCRdb keeps only in-frame clones here, not all; method: immunoSEQ multiplex PCR. This table holds 25,000 to 35,000 clones, around nine tenths found once. The material was CD4+ T cells from peripheral blood mononuclear cells, obtained in the second trimester of pregnancy. The receptors were sampled from a female donor in good health, enrolled as a control in a pregnancy study.

The rearrangement uses TRBV7-2 and TRBJ2-7, with a possible D match to TRBD1 (5 bases). This CDR3 comprises 16 residues. Germline CDR1 reads SGHTA; CDR2 reads FQGNSA. Trimming pared 5 bases from V and 3 bases from J, leaving 20 bases between. CDR3 region: CASSTLPDRLGYEQYF. CDR3 nucleotide sequence: TGTGCCAGCAGCACCCTACCCGACAGACTCGGCTACGAGCAGTACTTC.

This chain joins TRBV9 and TRBJ1-3; no clear D. Trimming left V 3 bases short and J 2 bases short, with 15 bases between. The CDR3 length is 16 residues. CDR1 and CDR2 (germline): SGDLS, YYNGEE. This CDR3 is CASSATTRAAGNTIYF. In nucleotides, the CDR3 is TGTGCCAGCAGCGCGACTACTCGGGCAGCTGGAAACACCATATATTTT. Full variable domain (remainder filled in from reference TRBV9 and TRBJ1-3): DSGVTQTPKHLITATGQRVTLRCSPRSGDLSVYWYQQSLDQGLQFLIQYYNGEERAKGNILERFSAQQFPDLHSELNLSSLELGDSALYFCASSATTRAAGNTIYFGEGSWLTVV.

The gene calls are TRBV11-3 and TRBJ2-1; 7 positions match TRBD2. Per the germline V gene, CDR1 is SGHNT and CDR2 is YENEEA. This CDR3 contains 13 residues. Trimming took 5 bases from V and 12 from J; bases not matched to a gene: 10. The chain's CDR3 is CASSAYGEGGQFF. Written as DNA, the CDR3 is TGTGCCAGCAGCGCGTACGGGGAGGGCGGGCAGTTCTTC. The full variable domain, rest sourced from reference TRBV11-3 and TRBJ2-1, is EAGVVQSPRYKIIEKKQPVAFWCNPISGHNTLYWYLQNLGQGPELLIRYENEEAVDDSQLPKDRFSAERLKGVDSTLKIQPAELGDSAVYLCASSAYGEGGQFFGPGTRLTVL.

V usage is TRBV9 and J usage is TRBJ2-5; TRBD1 is a possible D gene (8 bases). In germline, CDR1 is SGDLS, CDR2 YYNGEE. Trimming removed 4 bases at V and 5 bases at J, with 18 bases between. This CDR3 contains 15 residues. DNA for the CDR3: TGTGCCAGCAGCTTCAGGACAGGGAGGGACGAGACCCAGTACTTC. Its translation: CASSFRTGRDETQYF.

This chain links TRBV19 with TRBJ1-1; D gene ambiguous. V lost 5 bases and J lost 1, with 11 bases in between. The CDR3 is 14 amino acids. Germline V gives CDR1 LNHDA, CDR2 SQIVND (reference sequence). CDR3 sequence reads: CASSPWARNTEAFF. Here the CDR3 DNA reads TGTGCCAGTAGTCCCTGGGCCAGGAACACTGAAGCTTTCTTT.

This chain links TRBV19 with TRBJ2-3, with D possibly TRBD2 on 6 matching bases. V gave up 5 bases and J gave up 0 bases, with 12 bases separating them. Germline CDR1 and CDR2: LNHDA and SQIVND (reference sequence). This CDR3 spans 15 amino acids. The CDR3 loop reads CASSVPGTSTDTQYF. CDR3 nucleotides: TGTGCCAGTAGTGTCCCCGGGACTAGCACAGATACGCAGTATTTT.

J is TRBJ1-2 and V is TRBV28, with D hard to call. V shed 6 bases and J shed 4 bases, with 12 bases lying between them. Germline V CDR1 and CDR2: MDHEN, SYDVKM. The CDR3 extends over 13 amino acids. CDR3 residues: CASSPVTVYGYTF. In nucleotides, the CDR3 is TGTGCCAGCAGCCCCGTCACAGTCTATGGCTACACCTTC.

This CDR3 reads CASSFDRASYTEAFF. CDR3 DNA sequence: TGTGCCAGCAGTTTCGACAGGGCGAGTTACACTGAAGCTTTCTTT. The chain has TRBV6-5 and TRBJ1-1; TRBD1 agrees at 7 bases. The trim removed 4 bases at V and 3 bases at J, leaving 8 bases unmatched. This CDR3 comprises 15 residues. Germline CDR1 reads MNHEY; CDR2 reads SVGAGI.

The chain recombines TRBV28 with TRBJ1-6; D may be TRBD1 (5 bases). V was clipped by 3 bases and J by 9 bases, with 12 bases between them. The length of the CDR3 is 14 residues. Germline assignment: CDR1 MDHEN and CDR2 SYDVKM. The CDR3 bases are TGTGCCAGCAGTTTTAGGGGTTCTGGTTCACCCCTCCACTTT. It translates to CASSFRGSGSPLHF.

This chain connects TRBV7-2 to TRBJ2-5; 8 bases match TRBD2. This CDR3 has 16 amino acids. The germline gives CDR1 SGHTA, CDR2 FQGNSA. V lost 4 bases, J lost 5 bases, and 12 bases stayed unmatched. The CDR3: CASSSSTATGGETQYF. The CDR3 region has the DNA TGTGCCAGCAGCTCAAGTACGGCGACGGGGGGGGAGACCCAGTACTTC.

The gene calls are TRBV19 and TRBJ2-7, with 9 bases matching TRBD1. Germline V gene lookup returns CDR1 LNHDA and CDR2 SQIVND (reference sequence). This CDR3 has 17 residues. The V segment lost 10 bases and the J segment 0 bases; nucleotides outside the gene matches: 16. The CDR3 DNA is TGTGCCACCGCTGTAGGGACAGGGTATGGTGGCTCCTACGAGCAGTACTTC. Encoded protein: CATAVGTGYGGSYEQYF.

For this clone: At one end, the junction sequence differs from germline, possibly due to a read error. This rearrangement joins TRBV2 to TRBJ2-7, with a tentative D call TRBD1 (5 bases). The CDR3 consists of 12 residues. Germline CDR1 is SNHLY and CDR2 is FYNNEI. CDR3 DNA sequence: TGTGCCAGCAGCGCAAACTGGGGCAATAGGAACTTC. This sequence encodes CASSANWGNRNF.

J is TRBJ2-3 and V is TRBV19; 9 bases map to TRBD2. With 5 bases clipped from V and 1 base from J, the junction kept 4 bases outside the gene matches. The CDR3 spans 15 residues. CDR1 and CDR2 (germline): LNHDA, SQIVND (reference sequence). The CDR3 region is CASSPREGRTDTQYF. CDR3 nucleotides: TGTGCCAGTAGTCCGCGGGAGGGACGCACAGATACGCAGTATTTT.

The rearrangement joins TRBV5-4 to TRBJ2-6; a possible D gene is TRBD2 (6 bases). Trimming shortened V by 6 bases and J by 0 bases, and 13 bases separated the two germline ends. The CDR3 length is 16 residues. Germline values: CDR1 SGHNT, CDR2 YYREEE (reference sequence). As DNA, the CDR3 is TGTGCCAGCACTACGGGGGAGAGCTCTGGGGCCAACGTCCTGACTTTC. Protein product: CASTTGESSGANVLTF.

The genes are TRBV4-2 and TRBJ1-2; 7 bases map to TRBD1. The J segment lost 4 bases and the V segment lost 3 bases, leaving 11 bases of the junction unmatched. Germline V CDR1 and CDR2: LGHNA, YNFKEQ. This CDR3 has 16 residues. CDR3 nucleotides: TGTGCCAGCAGCCAGGCCCGGGACAGTCTTATCTATGGCTACACCTTC. This encodes CASSQARDSLIYGYTF.

The chain links TRBV6-6 to TRBJ1-2; possible D gene TRBD1, 6 bases. V lost 2 bases, J lost 4 bases, and 14 bases lay in between. This CDR3 region has 15 residues. Germline V lookup: CDR1 MNHNY, CDR2 SVGAGI (reference sequence). This chain's CDR3 is CASSYTTGQTYGYTF. In DNA, the CDR3 is TGTGCCAGCAGTTACACCACAGGACAGACCTATGGCTACACCTTC.

V usage is TRBV5-1 and J usage is TRBJ1-4; 7 bases are a match to TRBD1. Germline V lookup: CDR1 SGHRS, CDR2 YFSETQ. The CDR3 runs 17 residues. Trimming took 4 bases from V and 8 from J; bases not matched to a gene: 17. CDR3 bases: TGCGCCAGCAGCCCCGGACGCCAGGACAGGCGGGAAGAAAAACTGTTTTTT. The encoded protein is CASSPGRQDRREEKLFF.

The chain recombines TRBV19 with TRBJ2-3; D is uncertain. The CDR3 totals 14 residues. CDR1 is LNHDA and CDR2 is SQIVND in the germline V gene (reference sequence). V dropped 7 bases and J dropped 2 bases, with 13 bases sitting between them. The CDR3 sequence is CASIPRGTTDTQYF. Here the CDR3 DNA reads TGTGCCAGTATCCCGAGAGGTACCACAGATACGCAGTATTTT.